The clone carrying this T cell receptor (beta chain) was detected ten times or more. Its antigen is not known. This entry belongs to a study of T cell repertoires in cytomegalovirus infection. Whole-study context: CMV epitopes used comprised recently identified HLA-C-restricted ones and well-studied HLA-B-restricted ones. CMV infection together with matching HLA type was indicated by public TCR beta signatures.

Overall study findings and caveats: Accumulated public TCR beta family frequency recognized individuals carrying CMV together with the relevant HLA. HLA-C-restricted TCR beta clonotypes specific for CMV led the ex vivo response.

V lost 3 bases and J 2 bases, leaving 7 bases between the germline ends. Germline V gives CDR1 SGHAT, CDR2 FQNNGV. This CDR3 has 13 residues. TCRdb re-called the reads through MiXCR, storing one row per CDR3 protein. The sample carries about 920,000 distinct CDR3 sequences, approximately 33% recorded once. This receptor was obtained from a human donor in good health (CMV status not recorded). Some clones in this sample may be carry-over from other donors' samples. V and J are TRBV11-2 and TRBJ1-1; no firm D call. Source: cultured CD8+ T cells from PBMCs, taken from culture after CMV antigen stimulation. The CDR3 loop is CASSFWSNTEAFF. DNA of the CDR3: TGTGCCAGCAGCTTTTGGTCTAACACTGAAGCTTTCTTT.